This TCR beta chain was retrieved from a study of T cell responses to AZD1222 COVID-19 vaccine. This clone was counted only a few times. Its specificity is unknown. Whether given at about 4 or about 12 weeks, second doses were pooled. Method: immunoSEQ multiplex PCR; TCRdb's copy keeps in-frame clones and lacks some. The table records some 110,000 clones, roughly 91% of them present only once. Study-wide points: Only after the peak T cell response were repertoires sampled.

Here the sequenced sample was peripheral blood, taken 28 days after the second AZD1222 dose. This receptor was identified in an adult who received the AZD1222 COVID-19 vaccine.

The DNA of the CDR3 is TGTGCCAGCAGTTCTCAATTGACAGGGATGATTCACAATTCACCCCTCCACTTT. This encodes CASSSQLTGMIHNSPLHF. V usage is TRBV11-3 and J usage is TRBJ1-6, with 7 nucleotides matching TRBD1. V shed 6 bases, J shed 7 bases, and the junction held 18 bases outside the gene matches. The CDR3 covers 18 residues. Germline V CDR1 and CDR2: SGHNT, YENEEA.